This is a list of T cell receptor beta chains from one sample in a study of cytomegalovirus exposure and HLA in healthy donors. Method: immunoSEQ multiplex PCR; TCRdb's copy keeps in-frame clones and lacks some. The table includes about 150,000 clones, approximately 90% detected once. Sequencing input: PBMCs. These TCRs come from a young man in good health and CMV-seropositive. The CDR3 runs from the conserved cysteine through the conserved F or W. A D gene is named only where the DNA matches it firmly. Clone size is not always given. Where it is, it says once, few, many or a class for expanded clones.

-	TRBD1	TRBV6-1	TRBJ1-5	CASSERDRAVWLPQHF	TGTGCCAGCAGTGAAAGGGACAGGGCTGTATGGTTGCCCCAGCATTTT
-	-	TRBV6-1	TRBJ1-2	CASSRGLEGYGYTF	TGTGCCAGCAGCAGGGGCTTAGAGGGATATGGCTACACCTTC
-	TRBD2	TRBV7-9	TRBJ2-5	CASSLVRTATSGKETQYF	TGTGCCAGCAGCTTAGTTAGGACCGCGACTAGCGGAAAAGAGACCCAGTACTTC
few	TRBD2	TRBV6-1	TRBJ2-5	CASSEAPSGSETQYF	TGTGCCAGCAGTGAAGCGCCCAGCGGGAGTGAGACCCAGTACTTC
-	TRBD1	TRBV7-9	TRBJ2-1	CASSFPPGTGVKNEQFF	TGTGCCAGCAGCTTCCCCCCGGGGACAGGGGTGAAGAATGAGCAGTTCTTC
-	-	TRBV9	TRBJ2-3	CASSARGGTLADTQYF	TGTGCCAGCAGCGCCAGGGGTGGGACACTCGCAGATACGCAGTATTTT
-	TRBD1	TRBV13	TRBJ1-4	CASSGGQVGDEKLFF	TGTGCCAGCAGCGGCGGACAGGTCGGCGATGAAAAACTGTTTTTT
-	-	TRBV7-3	TRBJ1-1	CASSLLDRGTEAFF	TGTGCCAGCAGCTTATTGGATAGGGGCACTGAAGCTTTCTTT
-	-	TRBV23-1	TRBJ2-7	CASTPSVGPANYEQYF	TGCGCCAGCACCCCCAGCGTCGGTCCGGCTAACTACGAGCAGTACTTC
-	TRBD1	TRBV7-9	TRBJ2-2	CASSRRTGSPGELFF	TGTGCCAGCAGTCGGCGGACAGGGTCACCCGGGGAGCTGTTTTTT
-	-	TRBV5-1	TRBJ2-1	CASSSARYNEQFF	TGCGCCAGCAGCTCGGCGCGGTACAATGAGCAGTTCTTC
-	-	TRBV6-4	TRBJ2-6	CASSDHSGANVLTF	TGTGCCAGCAGTGACCACTCTGGGGCCAACGTCCTGACTTTC
-	-	TRBV6-1	TRBJ2-5	CASSEWGPQETQYF	TGTGCCAGCAGTGAATGGGGGCCCCAAGAGACCCAGTACTTC
-	-	TRBV19	TRBJ1-3	CASGTTSGNTIYF	TGTGCCAGCGGGACAACGTCTGGAAACACCATATATTTT
-	-	TRBV2	TRBJ1-2	CASSVRGTDVYTF	TGTGCCAGCAGTGTCCGCGGGACCGATGTTTACACCTTC
-	-	TRBV18	TRBJ2-5	CASSPARTEETQYF	TGTGCCAGCTCACCGGCGAGGACAGAAGAGACCCAGTACTTC
-	-	TRBV5-4	TRBJ1-2	CASTSQGRLANYGYTF	TGTGCCAGTACCAGTCAGGGGCGCTTGGCTAACTATGGCTACACCTTC
-	-	TRBV4-2	TRBJ1-5	CASSQDLSNQPQHF	TGTGCCAGCAGCCAAGATCTTAGCAATCAGCCCCAGCATTTT
-	-	TRBV6-5	TRBJ1-5	CASRKGQDNQPQHF	TGTGCCAGCCGAAAAGGACAAGACAATCAGCCCCAGCATTTT
-	TRBD2	TRBV4-1	TRBJ2-2	CASSQGGGGIATGELFF	TGCGCCAGCAGCCAAGGGGGGGGTGGGATAGCGACCGGGGAGCTGTTTTTT
-	TRBD2	TRBV2	TRBJ2-1	CASSVREGPPKNAQFF	TGTGCCAGCAGTGTGCGGGAGGGCCCACCCAAGAATGCGCAGTTCTTC
once	TRBD1	TRBV6-5	TRBJ1-1	CASSLDRGNTEAFF	TGTGCCAGCAGTCTGGACAGGGGGAACACTGAAGCTTTCTTT
-	-	TRBV5-1	TRBJ1-1	CASSLEGETGAEAFF	TGCGCCAGCAGCTTGGAGGGGGAAACCGGGGCTGAAGCTTTCTTT
-	-	TRBV2	TRBJ2-3	CASSGGISDTQYF	TGTGCCAGCAGTGGAGGGATTTCAGATACGCAGTATTTT
-	-	TRBV19	TRBJ1-1	CASSKLQGYTEAFF	TGTGCCAGTAGTAAATTACAGGGATATACTGAAGCTTTCTTT
-	TRBD2	TRBV2	TRBJ2-3	CAASGRAPDTQYF	TGTGCAGCAAGCGGGAGGGCCCCAGATACGCAGTATTTT